The entry that follows covers one TCR beta chain sequence. The sample belongs to a study of blood T cell repertoires in COVID-19. Overall study context: Samples of COVID-19 (acute and convalescent) were obtained from the United States, Italy and Spain. PBMCs, B-cell-depleted T cells, or T cells were the source of the cDNA or gDNA that made up the material.

Allocation to cohorts depended on clinical history reported by the participants. Up to 2 weeks before entering the study, exposed participants had met a COVID-19 case. Germline V gives CDR1 LNHNV, CDR2 YYDKDF (reference sequence). Trimming left V 0 bases short and J 0 bases short, with 6 bases between. The CDR3 loop spans 15 amino acids. Sequenced by immunoSEQ multiplex PCR; TCRdb stores in-frame clones only, minus some. The table lists 250,000 or so clones, around 90% of them singletons. This TCR was sampled from a man aged 40-50 years who had been exposed to COVID-19. Sequencing used PBMCs or T cells enriched from blood (not recorded which). The chain combines TRBV15 with TRBJ1-5, with no clear D. The CDR3: CATSRETGSNQPQHF. In DNA, the CDR3 is TGTGCCACCAGCAGAGAGACTGGTAGCAATCAGCCCCAGCATTTT.